This T cell receptor (beta chain) was recorded in a study of blood T cell repertoires in COVID-19. The overall study: PBMCs, B-cell-depleted T cells, or T cells were the source of the cDNA or gDNA that made up the material.

In the source study's methods: Reference gene primer amplification gave nucleated cell count estimates. The repertoire was sequenced with immunoSEQ multiplex PCR; TCRdb's copy has only in-frame clones and lacks some. Clonal size and the V and J genes are those of that table, whereas D and trimming came from the DNA. Found here are approximately 200,000 clones, about nine tenths of them singletons; the top ten hold 1.2%. Germline V CDR1 and CDR2: SGDLS, YYNGEE. With 4 bases removed from V and 8 bases from J, the gap between germline ends came to 14 bases. This CDR3 has 13 amino acids. Enrolled through a virtual design, the participants were between 18 and 89 years of age and came from about two dozen US areas.

This chain uses TRBV9 with TRBJ2-3; tentatively, D is TRBD2 (5 bases). The TCR comes from a man aged 30 to 45 who had recovered from COVID-19. Sequenced sample: PBMCs or T cells enriched from blood (not recorded which). The CDR3: CASSSRELGTQYF. In nucleotides, the CDR3 is TGTGCCAGCAGCTCCCGGGAACTAGGTACGCAGTATTTT.